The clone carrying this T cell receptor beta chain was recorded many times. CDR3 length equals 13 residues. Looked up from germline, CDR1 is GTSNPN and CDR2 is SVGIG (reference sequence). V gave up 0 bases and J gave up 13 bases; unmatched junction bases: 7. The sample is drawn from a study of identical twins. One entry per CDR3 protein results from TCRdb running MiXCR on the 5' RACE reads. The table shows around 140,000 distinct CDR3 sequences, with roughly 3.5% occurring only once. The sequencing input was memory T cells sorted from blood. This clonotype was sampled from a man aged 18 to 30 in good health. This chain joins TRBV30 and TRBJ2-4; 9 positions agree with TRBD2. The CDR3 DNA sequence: TGTGCCTGGAGTGTCGATGATAGCGGGAGACAGTACTTC. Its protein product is CAWSVDDSGRQYF.